Detailed here is one T cell receptor (beta chain). A second 7 to 11 cycle PCR used barcoded and J-beta primers. The authors tagged each cDNA molecule using a template-switch adaptor with 12 random nucleotides. TCRdb reanalysed the 5' RACE reads using MiXCR and keeps one entry per CDR3 protein. The sample carries nearly 1 million distinct CDR3 sequences, just over 50% recorded once. Donors were healthy Caucasian individuals from Russia aged roughly 6 to 95. The sample originates from a study of blood T cells in healthy people across ages. The sample taken for sequencing was blood. The source is a woman aged 55-75 years in good health.

The CDR3 spells CASSLIGGKETQYF. The CDR3 DNA is TGTGCCAGCAGTTTAATTGGGGGAAAAGAGACCCAGTACTTC. This sequence joins TRBV27 and TRBJ2-5; D tentatively reads TRBD1 or TRBD2 (5 bases each). V dropped 2 bases and J dropped 3 bases, with 10 bases sitting between them. Germline values: CDR1 MNHEY, CDR2 SMNVEV (reference sequence). The CDR3 runs to 14 residues.